Below, 2 T cell receptor beta chains from the same sample are listed, as sequenced in a study of shared clonotypes between healthy human individuals. Naive CD8 populations comprised CD45RO-negative cells positively selected for CCR7, excluding terminally differentiated effector memory CD45RA+ cells. Some clones are missing from TCRdb's copy, which holds only in-frame ones; the method was immunoSEQ multiplex PCR. The repertoire includes approximately 1.9 million clones, approximately 92% of them detected once, and less than 2% sits in the top ten. The sequenced sample consisted of naive CD8+ T cells from PBMCs. The receptors derive from a young man in good health. Some clones in this sample may be carry-over from other donors' samples.

V gene TRBV27 combines with J gene TRBJ2-7; TRBD2 agrees at 9 bases. Trimming removed 11 bases from V and 0 bases from J; junction bases left unmatched: 14. Germline CDR1 reads MNHEY; CDR2 reads SMNVEV (reference sequence). The CDR3 runs to 16 residues. CDR3: CAVKAPSGTNSYEQYF. CDR3 coding DNA: TGTGCCGTCAAGGCCCCTAGCGGGACCAACTCCTACGAGCAGTACTTC.

The chain combines TRBV6-1 with TRBJ2-7; D remains ambiguous. Germline CDR1 MNHNS, CDR2 SASEGT. This CDR3 is 15 amino acids long. V lost 3 bases and J lost 4, with 16 bases in between. CDR3 in DNA: TGTGCCAGCAGTGATGGGTTTGTGTTGGGGTACGAGCAGTACTTC. Protein sequence: CASSDGFVLGYEQYF.